This T cell receptor beta chain was sequenced during a study of T-cell memory formation after mild COVID-19. Turning to the study itself: Largely, TCR clusters stayed within a single donor. Study conclusions and caveats: Second-wave clones peaking on day 37 lacked confirmed SARS-CoV-2 specificity. In pre-infection memory, a portion of responding clones appeared, which suggested that cross-reactive memory joined.

Germline lookup yields CDR1 SGHRS and CDR2 YFSETQ. The CDR3 is 14 residues long. V shed 6 bases and J shed 0 bases, with 12 bases lying between them. This clonotype was counted only a few times. What it binds is unknown. 5'RACE primed from the constant segment yielded TCR alpha and TCR beta cDNA libraries bearing sample barcodes and UMIs. TCRdb itself ran the 5' RACE reads through MiXCR, one entry per CDR3 protein. This table holds hundreds of thousands of distinct CDR3 sequences, roughly 26% found once. The chain is built from TRBV5-1 and TRBJ1-1; D might be TRBD1 (5 bases). Sequenced input: PBMCs or a T cell subset sorted from them (not recorded which). The source of this sequence is an adult woman who had mild COVID-19 (a few samples of this study predate the infection). Cell type and time point are not known. CDR3 sequence reads: CASTGHTLNTEAFF. The CDR3 DNA sequence: TGCGCCAGCACAGGGCATACTCTGAACACTGAAGCTTTCTTT.